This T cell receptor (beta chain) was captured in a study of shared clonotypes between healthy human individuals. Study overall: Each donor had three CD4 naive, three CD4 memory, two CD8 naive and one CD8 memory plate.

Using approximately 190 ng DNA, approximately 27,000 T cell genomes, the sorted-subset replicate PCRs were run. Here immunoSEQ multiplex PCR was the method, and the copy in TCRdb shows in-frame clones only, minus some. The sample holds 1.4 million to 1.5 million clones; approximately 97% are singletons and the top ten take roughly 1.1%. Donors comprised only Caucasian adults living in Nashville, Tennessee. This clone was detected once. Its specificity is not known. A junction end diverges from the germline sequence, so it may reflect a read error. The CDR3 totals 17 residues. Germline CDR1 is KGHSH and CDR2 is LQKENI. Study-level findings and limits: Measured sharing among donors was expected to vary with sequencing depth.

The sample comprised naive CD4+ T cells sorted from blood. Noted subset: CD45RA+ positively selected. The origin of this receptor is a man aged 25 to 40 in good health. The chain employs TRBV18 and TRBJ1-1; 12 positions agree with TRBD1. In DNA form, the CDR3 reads TGTGCCAGCTCGCCACGGGAGCTGGGACAGGGGGCTGGTGAAGCTTTCTTT. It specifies CASSPRELGQGAGEAFF. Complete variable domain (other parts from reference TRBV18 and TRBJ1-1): NAGVMQNPRHLVRRRGQEARLRCSPMKGHSHVYWYRQLPEEGLKFMVYLQKENIIDESGMPKERFSAEFPKEGPSILRIQQVVRGDSAAYFCASSPRELGQGAGEAFFGQGTRLTVV.